Described below is a single TCR beta chain sequence and its context. Its cognate antigen is unknown. Other DNA sequences in the same sample also yield this CDR3. This sample was included in a study of shared clonotypes between healthy human individuals. There are 13 residues in the CDR3. Germline CDR1 is KGHSH and CDR2 is LQKENI. The V gene lost 1 base and the J gene lost 2 bases, with 6 bases spanning the gap. Study-wide findings and caveats: Non-shared clonotypes had lower generation probabilities than those shared by all four donors.

Assay execution took place at the deep level. The repertoire was sequenced with immunoSEQ multiplex PCR; TCRdb's copy has only in-frame clones and lacks some. This sample has 1.6 million or so clones, with approximately 98.5% found just once. The donor cohort consisted entirely of Caucasian adults residing in Nashville, Tennessee. The V gene is TRBV18, the J gene TRBJ2-7; possibly TRBD2 for D (5 bases). Sample: naive CD4+ T cells sorted from blood. Described subset: CD45RA+ positively selected. This clonotype originated in a man under 40 in good health. The CDR3 sequence is CASSPLGAYEQYF. As DNA, the CDR3 is TGTGCCAGCTCACCACTCGGGGCCTACGAGCAGTACTTC.